This TCR beta chain was captured in a study of blood T cells in healthy people across ages. Regarding the study as a whole: Long-lived donors carried more naive CD4+ cells and greater diversity than aged donors.

A second 7 to 11 cycle PCR used barcoded and J-beta primers. TCRdb ran MiXCR on the 5' RACE reads and lists one entry per CDR3 protein. The sample records approximately 580,000 distinct CDR3 sequences, about 25% being singletons. The V and J ends lost 2 bases and 10 bases respectively, with 18 bases between them. This CDR3 spans 16 amino acids. The germline V gene has CDR1 MNHEY and CDR2 SVGAGI. As to this clonotype: The target antigen is unknown.

These data are also associated with another study on T cells of mothers and their children. Turning to that study: A handful of children, together with their three healthy Caucasian mothers, made up the donors. The cDNA synthesis received all extracted RNA, at about 1.5 ug per 15 ul. No persistent microchimeric T cell clones were detected at approximately 100 clones per million clonotypes sensitivity.

The clonotype comes from a boy aged 10-17 years in good health. V usage is TRBV6-5 and J usage is TRBJ1-6; no clear D gene. The sample comprised blood. CDR3 in DNA: TGTGCCAGCAGTTACGGTTTCGGGCAGGAAGGCTCACCCCTCCACTTT. It yields the protein CASSYGFGQEGSPLHF.